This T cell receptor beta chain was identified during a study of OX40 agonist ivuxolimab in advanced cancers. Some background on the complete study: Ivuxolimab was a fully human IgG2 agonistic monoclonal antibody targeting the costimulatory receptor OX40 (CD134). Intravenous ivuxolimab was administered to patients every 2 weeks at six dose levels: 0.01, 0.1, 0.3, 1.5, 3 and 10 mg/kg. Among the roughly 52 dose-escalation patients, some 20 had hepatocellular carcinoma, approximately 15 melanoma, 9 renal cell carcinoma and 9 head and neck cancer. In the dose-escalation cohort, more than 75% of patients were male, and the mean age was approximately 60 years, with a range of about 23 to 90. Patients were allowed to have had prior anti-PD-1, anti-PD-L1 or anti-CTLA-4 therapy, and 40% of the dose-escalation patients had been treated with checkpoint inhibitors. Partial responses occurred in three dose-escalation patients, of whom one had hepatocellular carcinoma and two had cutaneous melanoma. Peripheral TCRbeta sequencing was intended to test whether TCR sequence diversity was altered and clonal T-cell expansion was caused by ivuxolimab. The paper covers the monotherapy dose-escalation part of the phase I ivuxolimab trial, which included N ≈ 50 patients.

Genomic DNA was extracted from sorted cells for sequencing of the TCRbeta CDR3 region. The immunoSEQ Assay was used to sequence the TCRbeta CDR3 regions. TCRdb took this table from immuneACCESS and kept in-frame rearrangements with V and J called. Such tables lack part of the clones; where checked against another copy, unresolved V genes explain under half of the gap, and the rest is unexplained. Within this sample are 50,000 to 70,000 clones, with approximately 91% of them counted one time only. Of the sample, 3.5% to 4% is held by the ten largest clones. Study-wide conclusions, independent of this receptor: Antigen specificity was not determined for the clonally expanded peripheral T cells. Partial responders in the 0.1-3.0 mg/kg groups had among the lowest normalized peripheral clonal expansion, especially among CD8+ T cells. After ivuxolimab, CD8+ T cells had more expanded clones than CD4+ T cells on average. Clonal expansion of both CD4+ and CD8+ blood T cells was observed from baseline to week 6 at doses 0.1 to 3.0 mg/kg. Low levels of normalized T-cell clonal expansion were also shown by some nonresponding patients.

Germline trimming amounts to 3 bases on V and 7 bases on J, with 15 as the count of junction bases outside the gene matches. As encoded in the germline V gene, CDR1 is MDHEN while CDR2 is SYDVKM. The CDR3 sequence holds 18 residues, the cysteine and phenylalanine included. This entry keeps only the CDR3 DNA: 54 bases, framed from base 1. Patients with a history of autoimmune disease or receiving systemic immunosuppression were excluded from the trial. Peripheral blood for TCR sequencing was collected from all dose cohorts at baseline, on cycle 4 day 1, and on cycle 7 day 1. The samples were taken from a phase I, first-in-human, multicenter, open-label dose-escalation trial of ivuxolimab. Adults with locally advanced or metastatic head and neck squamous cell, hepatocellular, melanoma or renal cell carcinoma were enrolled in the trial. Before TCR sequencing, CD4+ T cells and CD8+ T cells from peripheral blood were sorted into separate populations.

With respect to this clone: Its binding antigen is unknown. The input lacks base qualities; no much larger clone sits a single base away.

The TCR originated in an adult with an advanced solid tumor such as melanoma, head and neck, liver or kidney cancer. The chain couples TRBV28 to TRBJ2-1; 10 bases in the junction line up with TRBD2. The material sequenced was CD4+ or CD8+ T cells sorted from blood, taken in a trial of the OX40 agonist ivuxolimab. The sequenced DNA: TGTGCCAGCAGTTTCCTTCTGACGTCTAGCGGGAGTAGAAATGAGCAGTTCTTC. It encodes CASSFLLTSSGSRNEQFF.